The rows below give T cell receptor beta chains drawn from one sample of a study of shared clonotypes between healthy human individuals. Sequencing was performed with immunoSEQ multiplex PCR; in TCRdb, only in-frame clones are kept and a portion is missing. The data hold about 600,000 clones, with around 95% observed a single time. The specimen was naive CD8+ T cells sorted from blood. Source of these receptors: a woman under 40 in good health. The CDR3 runs from the conserved cysteine through the conserved F or W. The D gene is left open where the match is weak. Clone size, where shown, is once, few, many, or a class for clones that have expanded.

size	V	J	D	CDR3	DNA
.	TRBV28	TRBJ2-2	.	CASSPGQKTGELFF	TGTGCCAGCAGTCCTGGACAAAAAACCGGGGAGCTGTTTTTT
.	TRBV27	TRBJ2-1	TRBD2	CASRGSAGGEIF	TGTGCCAGCCGTGGATCGGCGGGGGGGGAGATCTTC
.	TRBV9	TRBJ1-2	TRBD1	CASSPGTGANYGYTF	TGTGCCAGCAGCCCGGGGACAGGGGCTAACTATGGCTACACCTTC
.	TRBV13	TRBJ2-7	.	CASSSPAVPAYEQYF	TGTGCCAGCAGCTCGCCTGCGGTTCCTGCCTACGAGCAGTACTTC
.	TRBV27	TRBJ2-2	TRBD1	CASRAGTAYSTGELFF	TGTGCCAGCAGAGCCGGGACAGCTTATTCCACCGGGGAGCTGTTTTTT
.	TRBV11-2	TRBJ2-7	TRBD1	CASSSGTGVDEQYF	TGTGCCAGCAGCTCCGGGACAGGGGTTGACGAGCAGTACTTC
.	TRBV5-6	TRBJ1-1	.	CASSLSSNTEAFF	TGTGCCAGCAGCTTGAGTTCCAACACTGAAGCTTTCTTT
.	TRBV6-5	TRBJ2-1	.	CASSLSRAYNEQFF	TGTGCCAGCAGCCTGAGTCGGGCCTACAATGAGCAGTTCTTC
.	TRBV7-8	TRBJ2-1	.	CASSVLSSSYNEQFF	TGTGCCAGCAGCGTACTATCGAGCTCCTACAATGAGCAGTTCTTC
.	TRBV10-3	TRBJ2-1	TRBD2	CAISAERGYYNEQFF	TGTGCCATCAGTGCTGAGCGGGGATACTACAATGAGCAGTTCTTC
.	TRBV25-1	TRBJ1-5	.	CASSDFSNQPQHF	TGTGCCAGCAGTGATTTTAGCAATCAGCCCCAGCATTTT
.	TRBV5-5	TRBJ2-7	TRBD1	CASSFRQGSYEQYF	TGTGCCAGCAGTTTCCGACAGGGCTCCTACGAGCAGTACTTC
.	TRBV28	TRBJ2-7	.	CASSLVTLGGYEQYF	TGTGCCAGCAGTTTAGTAACCTTGGGAGGCTACGAGCAGTACTTC
.	TRBV19	TRBJ2-1	TRBD2	CASSNGGSYNEQFF	TGTGCCAGTAGTAACGGCGGGAGTTACAATGAGCAGTTCTTC
.	TRBV7-9	TRBJ2-7	TRBD1	CASSSPGQVHEQYF	TGTGCCAGCAGCTCACCGGGACAGGTGCACGAGCAGTACTTC
.	TRBV28	TRBJ2-5	.	CASSLFLAGYQETQYF	TGTGCCAGCAGTTTATTTCTAGCCGGGTACCAAGAGACCCAGTACTTC
.	TRBV5-8	TRBJ1-5	TRBD1	CASRPTGVTQPQHF	TGTGCCAGCAGACCAACAGGGGTCACTCAGCCCCAGCATTTT
.	TRBV19	TRBJ2-3	TRBD1	CASGGSGTDTQYF	TGTGCCTCAGGGGGTAGCGGCACAGATACGCAGTATTTT
.	TRBV27	TRBJ1-2	.	CASSPTGGGNYGYTF	TGTGCCAGCAGTCCGACAGGTGGTGGTAACTATGGCTACACCTTC
.	TRBV5-4	TRBJ2-7	.	CASSSEWGAVEQYF	TGTGCCAGCAGCTCCGAATGGGGGGCCGTCGAGCAGTACTTC
.	TRBV6-5	TRBJ1-5	.	CASSYSQGSNQPQHF	TGTGCCAGCAGTTACTCGCAGGGTAGCAATCAGCCCCAGCATTTT
.	TRBV5-4	TRBJ2-7	TRBD2	CASSLGLAGVGYEQYF	TGTGCCAGCAGCTTGGGGCTAGCGGGAGTGGGCTACGAGCAGTACTTC
.	TRBV9	TRBJ2-2	TRBD1	CASSGGTRDRESSGELFF	TGTGCCAGCAGCGGGGGGACCCGGGACAGGGAATCATCAGGGGAGCTGTTTTTT
.	TRBV7-8	TRBJ2-7	TRBD1	CASSYGTATDYEQYF	TGTGCCAGCAGCTACGGGACAGCGACCGACTACGAGCAGTACTTC
.	TRBV25-1	TRBJ2-2	.	CASSVTSNTGELFF	TGTGCCAGCAGTGTGACATCGAACACCGGGGAGCTGTTTTTT
once	TRBV28	TRBJ2-7	TRBD2	CASSFYMGASGRAGLYEQYF	TGTGCCAGCAGTTTTTATATGGGGGCTAGCGGGAGAGCAGGGCTATACGAGCAGTACTTC
.	TRBV4-1	TRBJ2-4	TRBD2	CASSQEGASGRRGTKNIQYF	TGCGCCAGCAGCCAAGAGGGGGCTAGCGGGAGGCGTGGGACCAAAAACATTCAGTACTTC
.	TRBV30	TRBJ2-7	.	CAWSVGNSDEQYF	TGTGCCTGGAGTGTAGGCAATAGCGACGAGCAGTACTTC